This is a list of T cell receptor beta chains from one sample in a study of T-cell reconstitution after alpha-beta-depleted transplantation in children. TCRdb analysed the PCR reads with MiXCR anew, one entry per CDR3 protein. The sample shows approximately 210,000 distinct CDR3 sequences, around a sixth of them seen only once. The sample here was PBMCs, mostly from graft donor cells, taken 360 days after TCRalphabeta/CD19-depleted stem cell transplant. The receptors here all came from a male patient aged 2 to 9 who had a stem cell transplant for acute lymphoblastic leukemia, so the T cells may come from the graft donor. Both conserved end residues are part of each CDR3. The D gene is left open where the match is weak. Clone sizes are given selectively: once, few, many, or a class where the clone is expanded.

abundance | j_gene | d_gene | len | v_gene | CDR3nt | CDR3aa
. | TRBJ1-2 | . | 13 | TRBV4-3 | TGCGCCAGCAGCCAAAGAGAGCAGGGCGGCTACACCTTC | CASSQREQGGYTF
once | TRBJ2-7 | TRBD2 | 15 | TRBV6-5 | TGTGCCAGCAGTTACCTTAGCGGGATTGGGAACGAGCAGTACTTC | CASSYLSGIGNEQYF
many | TRBJ2-7 | . | 11 | TRBV20-1 | TGCAGTGCTGGAGACCCCAACGAGCAGTACTTC | CSAGDPNEQYF
. | TRBJ2-2 | . | 14 | TRBV5-1 | TGCGCCAGCAGCGTACTGACGAACACCGGGGAGCTGTTTTTT | CASSVLTNTGELFF
few | TRBJ1-4 | . | 14 | TRBV25-1 | TGTGCCAGCAGTGACCGAGGATGGGGCGGAAAACTGTTTTTT | CASSDRGWGGKLFF
few | TRBJ2-1 | . | 11 | TRBV15 | TGTGCCACCAGCAGAGATGGTGAGCAGTTCTTC | CATSRDGEQFF
. | TRBJ1-2 | TRBD1 | 14 | TRBV5-1 | TGCGCCAGCAGCTTTGAGGACAGGGGAGGTGGCTACACCTTC | CASSFEDRGGGYTF
. | TRBJ2-5 | TRBD2 | 16 | TRBV5-1 | TGCGCCAGCAGCTCCTATAGCGGGGGCACGCAAGAGACCCAGTACTTC | CASSSYSGGTQETQYF
many | TRBJ2-7 | . | 14 | TRBV12-3/TRBV12-4 | TGTGCCAGCAGCATGGCCGGCCCTTCCTACGAGCAGTACTTC | CASSMAGPSYEQYF
few | TRBJ2-5 | TRBD2 | 15 | TRBV7-2 | TGTGCCAGCAGCTTAGGGGGAGCGGGGCCAGAGACCCAGTACTTC | CASSLGGAGPETQYF
few | TRBJ2-7 | . | 16 | TRBV6-2/TRBV6-3 | TGTGCCAGCAGTTACTTAGCCAGGAAAACGGCTTACGAGCAGTACTTC | CASSYLARKTAYEQYF
. | TRBJ2-7 | . | 16 | TRBV5-6 | TGTGCCAGCAGGTCGGAGACAGAACCGCGGGCCTACGAGCAGTACTTC | CASRSETEPRAYEQYF
. | TRBJ1-4 | . | 18 | TRBV14 | TGTGCCAGCAGCCAACGTCCGGGACTGACTCGTGTTAATGAAAAACTGTTTTTT | CASSQRPGLTRVNEKLFF
few | TRBJ2-2 | . | 15 | TRBV11-1 | TGTGCCAGCAGTTTAACGTCACGGGGCGACCGGGAGCTGTTTTTT | CASSLTSRGDRELFF
few | TRBJ2-7 | TRBD1 | 15 | TRBV5-1 | TGCGCCAGCAGCCCTCCGGGACAGGGGGAACAAGAGCAGTACTTC | CASSPPGQGEQEQYF
few | TRBJ2-1 | TRBD2 | 13 | TRBV4-1 | TGCGCCAGCAGCCAAGGGCACGGGGGGGAGCAGTTCTTC | CASSQGHGGEQFF
. | TRBJ2-5 | TRBD1 | 13 | TRBV29-1 | TGCAGCGTTGAAGGGGACAGGGCCCTGACCCAGTACTTC | CSVEGDRALTQYF
. | TRBJ1-2 | . | 12 | TRBV29-1 | TGCAGCGTAGAACATGAAAAGCGGGGCTACACCTTC | CSVEHEKRGYTF
. | TRBJ1-4 | TRBD1 | 13 | TRBV29-1 | TGCAGCGGGACAGGGGGCAGTAATGAAAAACTGTTTTTT | CSGTGGSNEKLFF
few | TRBJ2-5 | TRBD1 | 14 | TRBV5-5 | TGTGCCAGCAGCCCGACAGGGGGCGAGGAGACCCAGTACTTC | CASSPTGGEETQYF
. | TRBJ1-5 | . | 16 | TRBV12-3/TRBV12-4 | TGTGCCAGCAGTGAGCCCACGGGGGGCGCCGAACAGCCCCAGCATTTT | CASSEPTGGAEQPQHF
. | TRBJ2-1 | . | 14 | TRBV9 | TGTGCCAGCAGCACCACCGGGCCTAGTTGGGAGCAGTTCTTC | CASSTTGPSWEQFF
. | TRBJ2-5 | TRBD2 | 15 | TRBV7-3 | TGTGCCAGCAGCCCTGCGAGCGGGGGGGTTGAGACCCAGTACTTC | CASSPASGGVETQYF
few | TRBJ2-5 | . | 14 | TRBV12-3/TRBV12-4 | TGTGCCAGCAGTTTGGAGCAGGGGAGCGAGACCCAGTACTTC | CASSLEQGSETQYF
few | TRBJ1-1 | . | 14 | TRBV5-1 | TGCGCCAGCAGAGTACTTCTAATGAACACTGAAGCTTTCTTT | CASRVLLMNTEAFF
few | TRBJ2-1 | . | 15 | TRBV2 | TGTGCCAGCAGGCCTTGGAAGGGGGGGGGGAATGAGCAGTTCTTC | CASRPWKGGGNEQFF
. | TRBJ2-7 | TRBD2 | 16 | TRBV6-2/TRBV6-3 | TGTGCCAGCAGCCTACTTGGAGCGGGAGGGACCTACGAGCAGTACTTC | CASSLLGAGGTYEQYF
. | TRBJ1-1 | . | 16 | TRBV11-1 | TGTGCCAGCAGCCCCTCTCTAGTGGGCATGGGCACTGAAGCTTTCTTT | CASSPSLVGMGTEAFF
. | TRBJ2-5 | . | 12 | TRBV13 | TGTGCCAGCAGCTTTTCACAAGAGACCCAGTACTTC | CASSFSQETQYF
. | TRBJ2-1 | TRBD1 | 16 | TRBV5-1 | TGCGCCAGCAACAGGGGGACAGGGCTTTTTCCCAATGAGCAGTTCTTC | CASNRGTGLFPNEQFF
many | TRBJ2-2 | . | 15 | TRBV2 | TGTGCCAGCATCAGAGATGAAACGAACACCGGGGAGCTGTTTTTT | CASIRDETNTGELFF
. | TRBJ2-3 | TRBD1 | 16 | TRBV5-1 | TGCGCCAGCTCGAACAGGGGGAGTGCTAGCACAGATACGCAGTATTTT | CASSNRGSASTDTQYF
few | TRBJ2-7 | . | 15 | TRBV12-3/TRBV12-4 | TGTGCCAGCAGTTTGGCTAGTACAGGAACCTACGAGCAGTACTTC | CASSLASTGTYEQYF
few | TRBJ2-3 | TRBD1 | 16 | TRBV7-6 | TGTGCCAGCAGCTACCCCACAGGGGGCGCAGCAGATACGCAGTATTTT | CASSYPTGGAADTQYF
. | TRBJ1-2 | TRBD1 | 15 | TRBV6-1 | TGTGCCAGCAAGCTGACCGGGACAGGGCGCTATGGCTACACCTTC | CASKLTGTGRYGYTF
many | TRBJ2-1 | . | 11 | TRBV12-3/TRBV12-4 | TGTGCCAGCAGTTTGCGCAATGAGCAGTTCTTC | CASSLRNEQFF
few | TRBJ2-2 | . | 16 | TRBV7-2 | TGTGCCAGCAGCCCAGTCCTGGGGCCGGGCACCGGGGAGCTGTTTTTT | CASSPVLGPGTGELFF
few | TRBJ2-2 | . | 14 | TRBV5-1 | TGCGCCAGCAGCTTGGTGGTGAGCACCGGGGAGCTGTTTTTT | CASSLVVSTGELFF
. | TRBJ2-7 | TRBD2 | 16 | TRBV4-2 | TGTGCCAGCAGCCAAGGGACTAGCGGGGGGCCGTACGAGCAGTACTTC | CASSQGTSGGPYEQYF
. | TRBJ1-1 | TRBD1 | 15 | TRBV4-3 | TGCGCCAGCAGCCAATTTCCAGGGGGGAACACTGAAGCTTTCTTT | CASSQFPGGNTEAFF